A single sample gave rise to the 18 T cell receptor beta chains below, sequenced in a study of T cells in Graves' hyperthyroidism and ophthalmopathy. TCR beta CDR3 region amplification was performed from RNA transcripts. RT-PCR in the first round (using the HTBI primer set) targeted the TCR CDR3. TCRdb itself ran the multiplex PCR reads through MiXCR, one entry per CDR3 protein. Of fewer than 450,000 distinct CDR3 sequences listed, over 12% are singletons. The sequencing sample was made of blood. The receptors derive from a woman aged 55-69 years with Graves' ophthalmopathy.

This clonotype has at least ten counts. The chain recombines TRBV7-3 with TRBJ2-1; D gene ambiguous. The CDR3 covers 16 residues. The germline V and J ends were trimmed by 5 bases and 5 bases, with 19 bases remaining between them. Germline CDR1 reads SGHTA; CDR2 reads FQGTGA. The CDR3 sequence: CASSPTRGNFDNEQFF. DNA for the CDR3: TGTGCCAGCAGCCCCACGCGTGGCAATTTCGACAATGAGCAGTTCTTC. The variable domain in full, completed from reference TRBV7-3 and TRBJ2-1, reads GAGVSQTPSNKVTEKGKYVELRCDPISGHTALYWYRQSLGQGPEFLIYFQGTGAADDSGLPNDRFFAVRPEGSVSTLKIQRTERGDSAVYLCASSPTRGNFDNEQFFGPGTRLTVL.

At least ten counts were recorded for this clonotype. This chain uses TRBV20-1 with TRBJ2-5; D not certain. The germline V and J ends were trimmed by 3 bases and 2 bases, with 16 bases remaining between them. The length of the CDR3 is 15 residues. Per the germline V gene, CDR1 is DFQATT and CDR2 is SNEGSKA (reference sequence). The CDR3 DNA follows: TGCAGTGCTAGCGGGCTAATAGCAGCTCAAGAGACCCAGTACTTC. Its protein product is CSASGLIAAQETQYF.

A note on this clonotype: This CDR3 is missing its conserved last phenylalanine or tryptophan, likely due to a read error. This sequence joins TRBV6-1 and TRBJ2-7, with 12 bases that match TRBD2. This CDR3 is 15 amino acids long. CDR1 and CDR2 (germline): MNHNS, SASEGT. V gave up 5 bases and J gave up 7 bases; unmatched junction bases: 9. Written as DNA, the CDR3 is TGTGCCAGCAGTCCCTATCGAGGACTAGCGGGGGAGCAGTACCTC. This gives the protein CASSPYRGLAGEQYL.

This clonotype showed up many times. V gene TRBV5-1 combines with J gene TRBJ2-2; tentative D call: TRBD2 (6 bases). The germline gives CDR1 SGHRS, CDR2 YFSETQ. V lost 0 bases and J lost 7, with 7 bases in between. CDR3 size: 13 residues. The DNA for the CDR3 is TGCGCCAGCAGCTTGGAGGGAGGCGGGGAGCTGTTTTTT. It specifies CASSLEGGGELFF.

The chain links TRBV11-3 to TRBJ2-5; weak D call: TRBD1 (5 bases). Germline CDR1 and CDR2: SGHNT and YENEEA. CDR3 length: 14 amino acids. The V and J ends lost 9 bases and 5 bases respectively, with 19 bases between them. The CDR3 loop is CASSPRTTGETQYF. DNA for the CDR3: TGTGCCAGTAGCCCAAGGACAACCGGGGAGACCCAGTACTTC. Full variable domain (missing parts from reference TRBV11-3 and TRBJ2-5): EAGVVQSPRYKIIEKKQPVAFWCNPISGHNTLYWYLQNLGQGPELLIRYENEEAVDDSQLPKDRFSAERLKGVDSTLKIQPAELGDSAVYLCASSPRTTGETQYFGPGTRLLVL.

This clonotype was seen ten or more times. V gene TRBV6-2 or TRBV6-3 combines with J gene TRBJ2-1; 14 positions agree with TRBD2. This CDR3 contains 15 residues. V dropped 2 bases and J dropped 9; count of bases not matched to a gene: 3. From germline, CDR1 is MNHEY and CDR2 SVGEGT. CDR3 in DNA: TGTGCCAGCAGTTACGGGACTAGCGGGAGAAGTGAGCAGTTCTTC. This gives the protein CASSYGTSGRSEQFF.

This clonotype was seen at least ten times. The genes are TRBV7-9 and TRBJ2-7, with TRBD1 as a possible D gene (6 bases). Germline V CDR1 and CDR2: SEHNR, FQNEAQ (reference sequence). V lost 5 bases, J lost 1 base, and 12 bases lay in between. CDR3 length equals 14 residues. The CDR3 loop reads CASSGGGQSYEQYF. The DNA for the CDR3 is TGTGCCAGCAGCGGGGGCGGACAGTCCTACGAGCAGTACTTC. Variable domain in full (rest from reference TRBV7-9 and TRBJ2-7): DTGVSQNPRHKITKRGQNVTFRCDPISEHNRLYWYRQTLGQGPEFLTYFQNEAQLEKSRLLSDRFSAERPKGSFSTLEIQRTEQGDSAMYLCASSGGGQSYEQYFGPGTRLTVT.

The rearrangement uses TRBV5-4 and TRBJ2-1, with D tentatively TRBD2 (6 bases). The V gene lost 2 bases and the J gene lost 9 bases, with 18 bases spanning the gap. CDR1 is SGHNT and CDR2 is YYREEE in the germline V gene (reference sequence). This CDR3 region has 15 residues. The CDR3, as DNA: TGTGCCAGCAGCTTCACTAGTGGGACTCCAACTGAGCAGTTCTTC. The encoded protein is CASSFTSGTPTEQFF.

This clonotype was counted many times. The rearrangement links TRBV2 to TRBJ2-7; TRBD1 is a possible D gene (5 bases). V was clipped by 8 bases and J by 0 bases, with 11 bases between them. Germline V gives CDR1 SNHLY, CDR2 FYNNEI. The length of the CDR3 is 13 residues. The CDR3 DNA follows: TGTGCCAGCTACTGGACAAGCTCCTACGAGCAGTACTTC. It yields the protein CASYWTSSYEQYF.

This clonotype was found a few times. The rearrangement joins TRBV29-1 to TRBJ2-3; D tentatively reads TRBD1 or TRBD2 (5 bases each). Trimming stripped 7 bases from V and 0 bases from J, with 23 bases between. Germline V gives CDR1 SQVTM, CDR2 ANQGSEA. The CDR3 loop spans 17 amino acids. The CDR3 bases are TGCAGCGCGAAAGGGGCCGGGATTAGTGGTAGCACAGATACGCAGTATTTT. It encodes CSAKGAGISGSTDTQYF.

Many counts were recorded for this clonotype. The chain combines TRBV30 with TRBJ2-3; D might be TRBD2 (6 bases). Between the trimmed V and J ends, which lost 0 bases and 6 bases, there was a span of 13 bases. Germline V gene sequence: CDR1 GTSNPN, CDR2 SVGIG (reference sequence). The CDR3 totals 14 residues. In DNA, the CDR3 is TGTGCCTGGAGTGTAGAACAGGAGGGTGATACGCAGTATTTT. Residues: CAWSVEQEGDTQYF.

This clonotype was recorded many times. The chain employs TRBV28 and TRBJ1-1, with D hard to call. CDR1 and CDR2 (germline): MDHEN, SYDVKM. The CDR3 runs 13 residues. Trimming pared 3 bases from V and 3 bases from J, leaving 8 bases between. CDR3 sequence reads: CASSLDTDTEAFF. CDR3 sequence (DNA): TGTGCCAGCAGTTTGGATACGGACACTGAAGCTTTCTTT. The full variable domain, rest sourced from reference TRBV28 and TRBJ1-1, is DVKVTQSSRYLVKRTGEKVFLECVQDMDHENMFWYRQDPGLGLRLIYFSYDVKMKEKGDIPEGYSVSREKKERFSLILESASTNQTSMYLCASSLDTDTEAFFGQGTRLTVV.

This clonotype has a count of ten or more. The V call is TRBV11-2, the J call TRBJ2-7; 10 nucleotides align to TRBD1. The CDR3 contains 16 residues. With 3 bases clipped from V and 9 bases from J, the junction kept 14 bases outside the gene matches. Germline V gene data show CDR1 as SGHAT and CDR2 as FQNNGV. CDR3 coding DNA: TGTGCCAGCAGCTTGGAAAGGGGACAGGGGAACATAGGGCAGTACTTC. It yields the protein CASSLERGQGNIGQYF.

In its sample, this clonotype was seen many times. The chain links TRBV5-1 to TRBJ2-7; 7 bases are shared with TRBD2. Germline V gene data show CDR1 as SGHRS and CDR2 as YFSETQ. The CDR3 is 15 residues long. J gave up 1 base and V 1 base, and 5 bases lay outside the gene matches. The CDR3 reads CASSLNLAESYEQYF. In DNA, the CDR3 is TGCGCCAGCAGCTTGAATCTAGCGGAGTCCTACGAGCAGTACTTC.

On this clonotype: One junction end disagrees with the germline gene, perhaps due to a read error. The V call is TRBV7-9, the J call TRBJ2-2, with D tentatively TRBD1 (5 bases). CDR1 is SEHNR, CDR2 FQNEAQ, per germline (reference sequence). The CDR3 loop spans 15 amino acids. CDR3 sequence: CAGSLWTSNTGELFF. The CDR3 coding sequence is TGTGCCGGCAGCTTATGGACATCGAACACCGGGGAGCTGTTTTTT.

By sample fraction, this clonotype is medium-sized. The chain joins TRBV11-2 to TRBJ2-1, with D possibly TRBD1 on 6 matching bases. Germline values: CDR1 SGHAT, CDR2 FQNNGV. CDR3 size: 17 residues. With 5 bases removed from V and 0 bases from J, the gap between germline ends came to 17 bases. The CDR3 loop is CASSHRLRGSSYNEQFF. The CDR3 DNA is TGTGCCAGCAGCCACCGGTTGAGGGGGAGCTCCTACAATGAGCAGTTCTTC.

In its sample, this clonotype was seen many times. The genes are TRBV7-3 and TRBJ1-1; D not resolved. CDR1 is SGHTA, CDR2 FQGTGA, per germline. The CDR3 covers 15 residues. V was pared by 2 bases and J by 0 bases, with 10 bases between. The CDR3 coding sequence is TGTGCCAGCAGCTTATGGCAGGCTTTGAACACTGAAGCTTTCTTT. Its translation is CASSLWQALNTEAFF.

The V gene is TRBV28, the J gene TRBJ1-5; possibly TRBD1 for D (6 bases). The germline V gene encodes CDR1 MDHEN and CDR2 SYDVKM. V lost 7 bases and J lost 9, with 31 bases in between. This CDR3 contains 18 residues. The chain's CDR3 is CASKGEQGTSQGNRPQHF. CDR3 coding DNA: TGTGCCAGCAAGGGGGAGCAGGGGACTTCTCAGGGGAACCGGCCCCAGCATTTT.